This T cell receptor (beta chain) was documented in a study of beta chain features in type 1 diabetes. General study findings and limits: Naive, central memory and Treg TCRB repertoires appeared more alike in patients than in healthy donors. In all four CD4+ subsets, TCRB CDR3 length was significantly, moderately reduced in type 1 diabetes.

Stem cell-like memory, regulatory, central memory and naive CD4+ cells were sorted via CD45RO/CCR7/CD25/CD127/CD95/CD27. The V gene's germline CDR1 is MDHEN and CDR2 SYDVKM. Trimming removed 4 bases at V and 9 bases at J, with 7 bases between. The CDR3 is 11 amino acids. With respect to this clone: No antigen is known for it.

As every portion of the isolated RNA was reverse transcribed, the sequencing read expressed TCRB transcripts. Produced via immunoSEQ multiplex PCR; TCRdb's table is partial and in-frame only. The table includes some 270,000 clones, about 8% detected once. The sample was central memory CD4+ T cells from blood. This receptor was obtained from a woman under 30 in good health. This sequence joins TRBV28 and TRBJ2-1; D possibly corresponds to TRBD1 (5 bases). The CDR3 reads CASSSTGEQFF. The CDR3 region has the DNA TGTGCCAGCAGTTCTACAGGTGAGCAGTTCTTC.